This entry describes one T cell receptor (beta chain). Looked up from germline, CDR1 is SGHRS and CDR2 is YFSETQ. Trimming shortened V by 0 bases and J by 0 bases, and 4 bases separated the two germline ends. The CDR3 loop spans 14 amino acids. The sample comes from a study of cytomegalovirus exposure and HLA in healthy donors. Researchers ran the PCR with 60 Vbeta and 13 Jbeta primers. Data came from immunoSEQ multiplex PCR; TCRdb stores just in-frame clones and leaves some out. The repertoire consists of around 240,000 clones, with over 80% occurring once and the leading ten covering 4.5% to 6%. The sample comprised PBMCs. The sequence was collected from a woman between 35 and 50 years old in good health and CMV-seropositive. The chain employs TRBV5-1 and TRBJ2-4; no clear D gene. The CDR3 coding sequence is TGCGCCAGCAGCTTGGAACTAGCCAAAAACATTCAGTACTTC. Protein sequence: CASSLELAKNIQYF.